This section outlines one T cell receptor beta chain sequence together with its context. This record belongs to a study of control samples from healthy donors and cancer patients. The repertoire was sequenced with immunoSEQ multiplex PCR; TCRdb's copy has only in-frame clones and lacks some. Counted here are around 100,000 clones, roughly 89% occurring once; the ten biggest clones make up 2.5% to 3.5%. The clonotype comes from a human donor in good health. The donor label of this sample is uncertain. Sample: blood.

The CDR3: CASSIRAGNQPQHF. CDR3 nucleotides: TGTGCCAGTAGTATCCGGGCGGGCAATCAGCCCCAGCATTTT. The chain is built from TRBV19 and TRBJ1-5; D unclear. Germline V gene sequence: CDR1 LNHDA, CDR2 SQIVND (reference sequence). V was cut by 3 bases and J by 2 bases, with 8 bases left in between. This CDR3 is 14 amino acids long.